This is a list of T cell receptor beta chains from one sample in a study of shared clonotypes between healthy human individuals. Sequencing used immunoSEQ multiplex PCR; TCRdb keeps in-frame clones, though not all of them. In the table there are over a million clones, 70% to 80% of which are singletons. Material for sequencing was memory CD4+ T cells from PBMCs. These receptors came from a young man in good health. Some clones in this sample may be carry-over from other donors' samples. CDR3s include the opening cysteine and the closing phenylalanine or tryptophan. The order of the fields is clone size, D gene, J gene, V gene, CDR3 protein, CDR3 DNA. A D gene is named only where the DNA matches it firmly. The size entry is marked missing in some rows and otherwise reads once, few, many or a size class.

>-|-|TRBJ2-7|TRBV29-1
CSVVGGLSYEQYF
TGCAGCGTTGTAGGCGGTCTCTCCTACGAGCAGTACTTC
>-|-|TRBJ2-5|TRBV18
CASSPLGETQYF
TGTGCCAGCTCACCTCTCGGAGAGACCCAGTACTTC
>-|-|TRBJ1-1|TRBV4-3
CASSQDGFMNTEAFF
TGCGCCAGCAGCCAAGACGGATTTATGAACACTGAAGCTTTCTTT
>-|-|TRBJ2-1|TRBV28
CASAAIHNEQFF
TGTGCCAGCGCCGCCATCCACAATGAGCAGTTCTTC
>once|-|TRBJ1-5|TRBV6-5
CASSNHGQPQHF
TGTGCCAGCAGCAACCACGGCCAGCCCCAGCATTTT
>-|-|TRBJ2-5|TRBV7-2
CASSPGTTFLETQYF
TGTGCCAGCAGCCCGGGGACAACCTTCCTCGAGACCCAGTACTTC
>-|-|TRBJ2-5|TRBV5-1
CASSLWGSAATRPSETQYF
TGCGCCAGCAGCTTGTGGGGCAGTGCCGCGACTCGCCCCTCCGAGACCCAGTACTTC
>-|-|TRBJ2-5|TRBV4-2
CASSQDWDQETQYF
TGTGCCAGCAGCCAGGATTGGGATCAAGAGACCCAGTACTTC
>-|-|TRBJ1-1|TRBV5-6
CASRVWGAEAFF
TGTGCCAGCAGGGTGTGGGGGGCTGAAGCTTTCTTT
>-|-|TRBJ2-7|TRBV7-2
CASSLRGSGYEQYF
TGTGCCAGCAGCTTACGGGGTAGCGGCTACGAGCAGTACTTC
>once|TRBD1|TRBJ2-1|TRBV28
CASSSGEGGRSSYNEQFF
TGTGCCAGCAGTTCGGGCGAAGGGGGCAGGAGCTCCTACAATGAGCAGTTCTTC
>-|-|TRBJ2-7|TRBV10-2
CASSPTRGSEQYF
TGCGCCAGCAGTCCCACCAGGGGTTCAGAGCAGTACTTC
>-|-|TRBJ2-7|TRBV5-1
CASSTTGGIDEQYF
TGCGCCAGCAGCACAACCGGGGGAATCGACGAGCAGTACTTC
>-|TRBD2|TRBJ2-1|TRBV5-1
CASSRTSGSDEQFF
TGCGCCAGCAGTCGGACTAGCGGGAGCGATGAGCAGTTCTTC
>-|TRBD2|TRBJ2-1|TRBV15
CATAPTSGTYNEQFF
TGTGCCACCGCTCCGACTAGCGGAACCTACAATGAGCAGTTCTTC
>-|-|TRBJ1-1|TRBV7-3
CASSFTKNTEAFF
TGTGCCAGCAGCTTCACCAAGAACACTGAAGCTTTCTTT
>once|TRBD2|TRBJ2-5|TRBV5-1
CASSPSSGEETQYF
TGCGCCAGCAGCCCCTCTAGCGGGGAAGAGACCCAGTACTTC
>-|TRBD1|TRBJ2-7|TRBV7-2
CASSLGGQPKEQYF
TGTGCCAGCAGCTTAGGGGGACAGCCGAAGGAGCAGTACTTC
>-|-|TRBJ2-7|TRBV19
CASSIDPTQGEQYF
TGTGCCAGTAGTATAGATCCGACGCAGGGCGAGCAGTACTTC
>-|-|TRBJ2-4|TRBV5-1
CASSLRDGIKNIQYF
TGCGCCAGCAGCCTCCGGGACGGAATAAAAAACATTCAGTACTTC
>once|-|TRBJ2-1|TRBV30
CAWNTYGGGEQFF
TGTGCCTGGAATACTTATGGCGGCGGTGAGCAGTTCTTC
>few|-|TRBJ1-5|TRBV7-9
CASSLVDSNQPQHF
TGTGCCAGCAGCCTCGTCGATAGCAATCAGCCCCAGCATTTT
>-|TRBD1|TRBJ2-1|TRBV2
CASSGSGQGPWFF
TGTGCCAGCAGTGGCTCGGGACAGGGGCCCTGGTTCTTC
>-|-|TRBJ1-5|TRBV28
CASSFRDLYRGNQPQHF
TGTGCCAGCAGTTTCCGGGACTTATATAGAGGGAATCAGCCCCAGCATTTT
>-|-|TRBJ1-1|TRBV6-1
CASIPTGNTEAFF
TGTGCCAGCATACCGACAGGGAACACTGAAGCTTTCTTT
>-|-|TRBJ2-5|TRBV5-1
CASSFAGETQYF
TGCGCCAGCAGCTTCGCAGGGGAGACCCAGTACTTC